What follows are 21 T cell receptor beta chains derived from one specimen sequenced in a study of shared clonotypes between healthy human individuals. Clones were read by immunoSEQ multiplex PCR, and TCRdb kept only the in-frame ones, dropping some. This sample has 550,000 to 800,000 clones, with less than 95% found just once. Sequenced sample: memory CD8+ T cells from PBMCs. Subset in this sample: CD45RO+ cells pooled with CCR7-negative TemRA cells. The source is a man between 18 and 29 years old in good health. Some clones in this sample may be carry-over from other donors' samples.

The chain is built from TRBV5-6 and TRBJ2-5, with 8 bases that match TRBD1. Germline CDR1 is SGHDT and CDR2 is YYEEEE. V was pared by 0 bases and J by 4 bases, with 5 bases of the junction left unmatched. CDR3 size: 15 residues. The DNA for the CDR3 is TGTGCCAGCAGCTTGGTAGGACAGGGTGGAGAGACCCAGTACTTC. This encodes CASSLVGQGGETQYF.

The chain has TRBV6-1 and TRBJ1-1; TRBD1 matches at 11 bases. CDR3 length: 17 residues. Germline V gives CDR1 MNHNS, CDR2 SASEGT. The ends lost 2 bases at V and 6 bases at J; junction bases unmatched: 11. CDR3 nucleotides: TGTGCCAGCAGTGAACACGACTTCGGACAGGGGGCCGCTGAAGCTTTCTTT. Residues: CASSEHDFGQGAAEAFF.

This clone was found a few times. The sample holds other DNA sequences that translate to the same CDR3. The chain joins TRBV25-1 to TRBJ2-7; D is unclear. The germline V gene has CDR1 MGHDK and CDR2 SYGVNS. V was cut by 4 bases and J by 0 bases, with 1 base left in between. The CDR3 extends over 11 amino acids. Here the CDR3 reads CASSVSYEQYF. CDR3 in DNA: TGTGCCAGCAGTGTCTCCTACGAGCAGTACTTC.

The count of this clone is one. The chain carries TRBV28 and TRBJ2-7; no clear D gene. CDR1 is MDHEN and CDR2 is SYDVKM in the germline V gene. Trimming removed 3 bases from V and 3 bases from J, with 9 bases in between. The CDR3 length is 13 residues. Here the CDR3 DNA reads TGTGCCAGCAGTTTCGTGGACGTCTACGAGCAGTACTTC. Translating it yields CASSFVDVYEQYF.

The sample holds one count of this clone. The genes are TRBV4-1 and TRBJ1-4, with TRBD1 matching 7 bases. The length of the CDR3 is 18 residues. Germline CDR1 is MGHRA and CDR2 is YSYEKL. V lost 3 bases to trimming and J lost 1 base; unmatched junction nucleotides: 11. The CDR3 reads CASSQSPGQMKTNEKLFF. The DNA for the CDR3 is TGCGCCAGCAGCCAGAGCCCGGGACAGATGAAAACTAATGAAAAACTGTTTTTT.

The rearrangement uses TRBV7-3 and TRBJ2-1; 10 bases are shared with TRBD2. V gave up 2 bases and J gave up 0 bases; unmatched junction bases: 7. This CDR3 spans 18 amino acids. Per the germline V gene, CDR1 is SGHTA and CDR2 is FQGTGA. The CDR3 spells CASSLVAGGPSSYNEQFF. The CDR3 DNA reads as TGTGCCAGCAGCTTAGTAGCGGGAGGTCCTAGCTCCTACAATGAGCAGTTCTTC.

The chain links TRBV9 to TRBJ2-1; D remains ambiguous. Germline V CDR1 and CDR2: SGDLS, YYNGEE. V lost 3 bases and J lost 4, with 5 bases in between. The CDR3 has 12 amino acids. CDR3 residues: CASSGIYNEQFF. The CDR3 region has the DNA TGTGCCAGCAGCGGAATATACAATGAGCAGTTCTTC.

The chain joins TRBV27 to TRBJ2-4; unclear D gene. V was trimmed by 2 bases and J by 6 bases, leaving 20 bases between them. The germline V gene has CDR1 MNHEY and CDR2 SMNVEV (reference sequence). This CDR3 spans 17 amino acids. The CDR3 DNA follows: TGTGCCAGCAGTTTACCAACCCCCCGTACAAGGGTAAACATTCAGTACTTC. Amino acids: CASSLPTPRTRVNIQYF.

The CDR3 bases are TGTGCCAGCCATGGGACCCCCCCGGGGCCGAGCTACACCTTC. Protein product: CASHGTPPGPSYTF. This rearrangement joins TRBV5-6 to TRBJ1-2; possibly TRBD1 for D (5 bases). The germline V gene has CDR1 SGHDT and CDR2 YYEEEE. V was clipped by 7 bases and J by 9 bases, with 22 bases between them. This CDR3 spans 14 amino acids.

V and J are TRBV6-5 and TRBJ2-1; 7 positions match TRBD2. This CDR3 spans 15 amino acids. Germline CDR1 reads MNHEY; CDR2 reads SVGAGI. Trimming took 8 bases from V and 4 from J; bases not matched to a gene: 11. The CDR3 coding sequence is TGTGCCAGCGGCCTTGCTAGCGGCCTATACAATGAGCAGTTCTTC. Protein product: CASGLASGLYNEQFF.

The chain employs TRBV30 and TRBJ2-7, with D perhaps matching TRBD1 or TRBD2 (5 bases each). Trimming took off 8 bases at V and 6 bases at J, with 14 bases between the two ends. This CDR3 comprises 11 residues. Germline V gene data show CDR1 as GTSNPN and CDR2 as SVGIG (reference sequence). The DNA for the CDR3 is TGTGCCGGAGGCCAGGGTTCCGAGCAGTACTTC. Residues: CAGGQGSEQYF.

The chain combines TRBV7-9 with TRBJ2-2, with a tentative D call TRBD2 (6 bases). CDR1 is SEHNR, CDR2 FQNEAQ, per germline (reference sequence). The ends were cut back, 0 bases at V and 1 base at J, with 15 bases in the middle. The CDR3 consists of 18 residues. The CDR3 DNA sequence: TGTGCCAGCAGCTTAGCAGCATTAGCGGCTAGGAACACCGGGGAGCTGTTTTTT. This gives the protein CASSLAALAARNTGELFF. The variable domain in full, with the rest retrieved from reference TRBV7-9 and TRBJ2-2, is DTGVSQNPRHKITKRGQNVTFRCDPISEHNRLYWYRQTLGQGPEFLTYFQNEAQLEKSRLLSDRFSAERPKGSFSTLEIQRTEQGDSAMYLCASSLAALAARNTGELFFGEGSRLTVL.

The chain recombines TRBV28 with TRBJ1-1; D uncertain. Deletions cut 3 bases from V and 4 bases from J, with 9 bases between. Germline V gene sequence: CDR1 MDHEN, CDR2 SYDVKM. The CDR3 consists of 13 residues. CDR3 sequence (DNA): TGTGCCAGCAGTTTGGCGACCATCACTGAAGCTTTCTTT. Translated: CASSLATITEAFF.

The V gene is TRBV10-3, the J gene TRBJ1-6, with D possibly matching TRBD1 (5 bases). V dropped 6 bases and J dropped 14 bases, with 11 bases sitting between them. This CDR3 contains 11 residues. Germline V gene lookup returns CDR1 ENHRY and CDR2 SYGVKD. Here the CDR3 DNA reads TGTGCCATCAGGGGGGACGGGTCCCTCCACTTT. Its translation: CAIRGDGSLHF.

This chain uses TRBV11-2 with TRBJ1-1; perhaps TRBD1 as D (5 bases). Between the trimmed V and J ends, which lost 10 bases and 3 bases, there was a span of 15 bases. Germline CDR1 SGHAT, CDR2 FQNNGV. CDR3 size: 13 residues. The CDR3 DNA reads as TGTGCCACCTCTACGGCGGGGGACACTGAAGCTTTCTTT. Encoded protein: CATSTAGDTEAFF.

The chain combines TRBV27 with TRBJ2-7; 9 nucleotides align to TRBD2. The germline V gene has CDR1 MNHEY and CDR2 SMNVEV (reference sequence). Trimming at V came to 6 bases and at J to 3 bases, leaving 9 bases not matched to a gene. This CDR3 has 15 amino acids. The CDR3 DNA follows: TGTGCCAGCAGCCGTATAGCGGGAGTAGGCTACGAGCAGTACTTC. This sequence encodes CASSRIAGVGYEQYF.

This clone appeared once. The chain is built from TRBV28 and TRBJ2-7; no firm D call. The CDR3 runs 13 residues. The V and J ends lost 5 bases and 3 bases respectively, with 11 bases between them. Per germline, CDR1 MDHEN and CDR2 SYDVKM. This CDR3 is CASSPRASYEQYF. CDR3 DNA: TGTGCCAGCAGTCCTCGAGCCAGCTACGAGCAGTACTTC.

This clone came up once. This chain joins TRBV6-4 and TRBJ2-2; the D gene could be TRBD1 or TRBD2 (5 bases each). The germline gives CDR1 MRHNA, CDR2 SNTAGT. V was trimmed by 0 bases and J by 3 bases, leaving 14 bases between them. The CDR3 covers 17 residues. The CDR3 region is CASSDSPGPRDTGELFF. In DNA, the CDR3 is TGTGCCAGCAGTGACTCGCCGGGGCCGCGAGACACCGGGGAGCTGTTTTTT.

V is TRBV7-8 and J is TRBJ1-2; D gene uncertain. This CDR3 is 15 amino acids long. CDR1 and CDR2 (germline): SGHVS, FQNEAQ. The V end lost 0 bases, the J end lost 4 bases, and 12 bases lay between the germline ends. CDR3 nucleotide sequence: TGTGCCAGCAGCTTAGCGAGAGGGCCCGGCTATGGCTACACCTTC. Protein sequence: CASSLARGPGYGYTF.

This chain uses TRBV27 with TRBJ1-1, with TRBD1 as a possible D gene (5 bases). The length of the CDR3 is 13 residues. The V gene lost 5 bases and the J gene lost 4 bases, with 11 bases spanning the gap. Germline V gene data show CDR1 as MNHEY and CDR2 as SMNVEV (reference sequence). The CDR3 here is CASSIGGTTEAFF. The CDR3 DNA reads TGTGCCAGCAGTATCGGCGGGACCACTGAAGCTTTCTTT.

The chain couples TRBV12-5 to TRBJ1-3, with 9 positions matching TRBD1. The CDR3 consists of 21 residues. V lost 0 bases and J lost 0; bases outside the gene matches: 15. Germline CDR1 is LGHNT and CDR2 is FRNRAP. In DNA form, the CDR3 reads TGTGCTAGTGGTTTGGTATCCGTCGGGACAGGGAGTTCCCGCTCTGGAAACACCATATATTTT. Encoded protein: CASGLVSVGTGSSRSGNTIYF.